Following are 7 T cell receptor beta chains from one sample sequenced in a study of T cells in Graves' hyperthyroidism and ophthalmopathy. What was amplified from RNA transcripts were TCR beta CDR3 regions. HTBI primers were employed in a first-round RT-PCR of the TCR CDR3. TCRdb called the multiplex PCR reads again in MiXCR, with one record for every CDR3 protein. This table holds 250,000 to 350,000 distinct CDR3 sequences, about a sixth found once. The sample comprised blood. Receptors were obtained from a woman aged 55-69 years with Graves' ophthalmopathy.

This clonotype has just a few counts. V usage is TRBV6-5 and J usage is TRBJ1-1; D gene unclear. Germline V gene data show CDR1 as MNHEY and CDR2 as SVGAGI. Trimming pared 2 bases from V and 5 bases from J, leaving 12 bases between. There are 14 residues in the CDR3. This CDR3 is CASSYLTDGTEAFF. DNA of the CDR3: TGTGCCAGCAGTTACCTGACGGATGGGACTGAAGCTTTCTTT.

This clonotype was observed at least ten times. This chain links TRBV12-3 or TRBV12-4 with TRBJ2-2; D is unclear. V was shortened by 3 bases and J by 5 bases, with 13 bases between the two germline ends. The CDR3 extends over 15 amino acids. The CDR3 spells CASSFGQMVTGELFF. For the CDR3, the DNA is TGTGCCAGCAGTTTTGGGCAAATGGTTACCGGGGAGCTGTTTTTT.

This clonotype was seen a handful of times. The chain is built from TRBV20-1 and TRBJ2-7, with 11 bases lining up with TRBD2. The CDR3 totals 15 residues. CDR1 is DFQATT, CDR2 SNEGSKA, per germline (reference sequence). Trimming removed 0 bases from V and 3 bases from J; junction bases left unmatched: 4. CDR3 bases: TGCAGTGCTAGAGATTCCCTAGCGGGAGGCTACGAGCAGTACTTC. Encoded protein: CSARDSLAGGYEQYF.

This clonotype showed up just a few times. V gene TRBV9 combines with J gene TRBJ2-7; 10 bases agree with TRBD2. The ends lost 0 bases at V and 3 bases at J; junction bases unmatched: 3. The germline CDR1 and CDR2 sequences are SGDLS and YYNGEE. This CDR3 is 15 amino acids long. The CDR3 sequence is CASSVDSGRSYEQYF. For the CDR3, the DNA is TGTGCCAGCAGCGTAGATAGCGGGAGGAGCTACGAGCAGTACTTC. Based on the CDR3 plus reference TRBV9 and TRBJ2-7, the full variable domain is DSGVTQTPKHLITATGQRVTLRCSPRSGDLSVYWYQQSLDQGLQFLIQYYNGEERAKGNILERFSAQQFPDLHSELNLSSLELGDSALYFCASSVDSGRSYEQYFGPGTRLTVT.

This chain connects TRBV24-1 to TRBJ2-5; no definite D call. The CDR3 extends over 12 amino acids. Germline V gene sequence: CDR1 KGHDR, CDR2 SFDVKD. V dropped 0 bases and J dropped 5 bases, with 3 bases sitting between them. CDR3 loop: CATSDLGETQYF. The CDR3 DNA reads TGTGCCACCAGTGATTTGGGGGAGACCCAGTACTTC.

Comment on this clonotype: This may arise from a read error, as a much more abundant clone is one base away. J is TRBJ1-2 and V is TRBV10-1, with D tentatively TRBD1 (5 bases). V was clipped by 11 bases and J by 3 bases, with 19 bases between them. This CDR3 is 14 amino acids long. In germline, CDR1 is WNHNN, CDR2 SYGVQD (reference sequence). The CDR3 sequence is CACNSQMGHYGYTF. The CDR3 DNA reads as TGCGCCTGCAACAGTCAGATGGGACACTATGGCTACACCTTC.

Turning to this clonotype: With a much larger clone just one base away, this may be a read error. The CDR3 bases are TGTGCCAGCCGGCGGGAGGCCACCTACAATGAGCAGTTCTTC. Protein sequence: CASRREATYNEQFF. The rearrangement joins TRBV6-1 to TRBJ2-1, with 8 bases matching TRBD2. Trimming took 8 bases from V and 2 from J; bases not matched to a gene: 5. The CDR3 is 14 residues long. CDR1 is MNHNS and CDR2 is SASEGT in the germline V gene.